Listed here are 24 T cell receptor beta chains from one sample, sequenced in a study of T cells expressing NK-cell markers (dated by TCRdb to the early 2020s). Library construction relied on 5' RACE. Sequencing instrument: Illumina HiSeq 2000. TCRdb reprocessed the raw reads; every CDR3 protein sequence is a single record, and DNA is not supplied. The sample table on file contains about 410,000 distinct CDR3 sequences. The ten top clones hold over 8.5% of the sample. Material: blood T cells: a sorted CD56 or NKG2C T cell subset, CD4+ or CD8+ T cells, or bulk PBMC T cells (not recorded which). Receptors were obtained from a woman between 45 and 65 years old in good health. Donor details come from another sample of the same person, matched by shared clones.

V and J are TRBV4-1 and TRBJ2-2; TCRdb's assignment of TRBD1 cannot be checked, as there is no DNA. Per the germline V gene, CDR1 is MGHRA and CDR2 is YSYEKL. The CDR3 has 14 residues. The CDR3 region is CASRTGAYTGELFF.

V and J are TRBV29-1 and TRBJ1-1; TCRdb's assignment of TRBD1 cannot be checked, as there is no DNA. Germline values: CDR1 SQVTM, CDR2 ANQGSEA. The CDR3 is 15 amino acids. CDR3 amino acids: CSVAGTGIKNTEAFF.

The chain recombines TRBV24-1 with TRBJ2-2; the D call of TRBD1 rests on TCRdb alone, since no DNA is present to check it. This CDR3 comprises 17 residues. Germline assignment: CDR1 KGHDR and CDR2 SFDVKD. CDR3 sequence: CATSVGDRTTSTGELFF.

The V and J genes are TRBV2 and TRBJ2-1; TCRdb calls TRBD1, which cannot be checked without DNA. The CDR3 spans 13 residues. Germline assignment: CDR1 SNHLY and CDR2 FYNNEI. CDR3 amino acids: CASTLGAVNEQFF.

This sequence joins TRBV15 and TRBJ1-3; the TCRdb call, TRBD1, lacks DNA for checking. The V gene's germline CDR1 is LNHNV and CDR2 YYDKDF (reference sequence). The CDR3 length is 13 residues. CDR3 amino acids: CATSNRAGNTIYF. Full variable domain (rest looked up from reference TRBV15 and TRBJ1-3): DAMVIQNPRYQVTQFGKPVTLSCSQTLNHNVMYWYQQKSSQAPKLLFHYYDKDFNNEADTPDNFQSRRPNTSFCFLDIRSPGLGDTAMYLCATSNRAGNTIYFGEGSWLTVV.

The CDR3 sequence: CSAEGQDYEQYF. The V and J genes are TRBV20-1 and TRBJ2-7; without DNA, the TCRdb call of TRBD1 cannot be checked. The CDR3 covers 12 residues. The germline gives CDR1 DFQATT, CDR2 SNEGSKA (reference sequence).

This rearrangement joins TRBV18 to TRBJ2-1; the D call of TRBD2 rests on TCRdb alone, since no DNA is present to check it. Germline V gene sequence: CDR1 KGHSH, CDR2 LQKENI. The CDR3 consists of 19 residues. This chain's CDR3 is CASSPPATGGLAGATEQFF.

The CDR3 loop reads CSVKNVQADGRTQYF. This sequence joins TRBV29-1 and TRBJ2-5; TCRdb proposes TRBD2, but this gene call is untestable without DNA. Germline CDR1 and CDR2: SQVTM and ANQGSEA. This CDR3 is 15 amino acids long.

The chain employs TRBV5-1 and TRBJ2-7; the D call of TRBD1 rests on TCRdb alone, since no DNA is present to check it. From germline, CDR1 is SGHRS and CDR2 YFSETQ. The CDR3 covers 14 residues. The CDR3 sequence: CASSSGSWVDEQYF.

The gene calls are TRBV3-1 and TRBJ2-2. This CDR3 comprises 15 residues. Germline CDR1 reads LGHDT; CDR2 reads YNNKEL (reference sequence). CDR3 in amino acids: CASSDQLWGTGELFF.

The J gene is TRBJ1-5, the V gene TRBV12-3 or TRBV12-4. CDR3 length: 14 residues. CDR3 region: CASSFSDWNQPQHF.

The chain carries TRBV21-1 and TRBJ2-1; TCRdb's D gene call, TRBD1, goes unchecked for lack of DNA. TRBV21-1 is deemed a pseudogene. The CDR3 covers 17 residues. The CDR3 sequence is CASSKPARHGDCNEQFF.

The rearrangement joins TRBV10-1 to TRBJ2-1; TCRdb indicates TRBD2, and absent DNA this call remains unverified. Germline CDR1 WNHNN, CDR2 SYGVQD (reference sequence). This CDR3 has 12 residues. CDR3 sequence reads: CASSGQSDEQFF.

The chain links TRBV10-3 to TRBJ1-2. This CDR3 comprises 13 residues. Germline V lookup: CDR1 ENHRY, CDR2 SYGVKD. The CDR3 sequence is CAIRTPNDYGYTF.

The rearrangement links TRBV5-1 to TRBJ2-7; no DNA is available, so the TRBD2 call from TCRdb remains unchecked. The germline V gene encodes CDR1 SGHRS and CDR2 YFSETQ. CDR3 length: 16 residues. The CDR3 sequence is CASSPEGTSGRREQYF.

J is TRBJ2-1 and V is TRBV24-1; without DNA, the TCRdb call of TRBD2 cannot be checked. This CDR3 contains 15 residues. Germline V gives CDR1 KGHDR, CDR2 SFDVKD. The CDR3 spells CATSDLQLAGEEQFF.

This rearrangement joins TRBV2 to TRBJ1-4; TCRdb's D call, TRBD1, is unchecked because there is no DNA. Germline CDR1 and CDR2: SNHLY and FYNNEI. This CDR3 has 13 amino acids. The CDR3 loop reads CAIRQPPGEKLFF.

This sequence joins TRBV4-1 and TRBJ2-2; TCRdb selects TRBD2, and the lack of DNA leaves this call unchecked. Germline CDR1 and CDR2: MGHRA and YSYEKL. This CDR3 comprises 15 residues. The CDR3 here is CASSLAGGWLGELFF.

The genes are TRBV5-1 and TRBJ2-1. Germline values: CDR1 SGHRS, CDR2 YFSETQ. This CDR3 has 14 amino acids. The CDR3 sequence: CASSRALDYNEQFF.

The rearrangement joins TRBV12-3 or TRBV12-4 to TRBJ2-2; the D call from TCRdb, TRBD2, cannot be confirmed without DNA. The CDR3 has 19 amino acids. CDR3: CASRGTGTSGSGGTGELFF.

The chain uses TRBV27 and TRBJ2-7; TCRdb reports TRBD2, a call that lacks DNA to check it against. From germline, CDR1 is MNHEY and CDR2 SMNVEV (reference sequence). CDR3 length: 15 amino acids. CDR3 residues: CASSTVGPSGYEQYF.

The CDR3 here is CSAGTSGRADFPDTQYF. J is TRBJ2-3 and V is TRBV20-1; the TRBD2 assignment by TCRdb is unverifiable without DNA. The CDR3 runs to 17 residues. CDR1 DFQATT and CDR2 SNEGSKA come from the germline V gene (reference sequence).

The chain carries TRBV7-9 and TRBJ2-3; TCRdb reports TRBD1, a call that lacks DNA to check it against. This CDR3 has 18 amino acids. CDR1 and CDR2 from the germline V gene are SEHNR and FQNEAQ (reference sequence). The CDR3 sequence: CASSSTRGDRGRTDTQYF.

This sequence joins TRBV5-5 and TRBJ2-5. The CDR3 covers 13 residues. Germline CDR1 and CDR2: SGHKS and YYEKEE (reference sequence). The CDR3 sequence: CASSLLASETQYF.